Following are 11 T cell receptor beta chains from one sample sequenced in a study of blood T cell repertoires in COVID-19. Measured with immunoSEQ multiplex PCR; TCRdb has only the in-frame clones, and not every one. This table holds about 220,000 clones, 80% found once. Sequenced sample: peripheral blood. These receptors were collected from a human donor in a cohort sampled during active COVID-19.

The chain carries TRBV23-1 and TRBJ1-4; 7 bases map to TRBD1. TRBV23-1 has ORF status, its function being uncertain. With 4 bases clipped from V and 0 bases from J, the junction kept 11 bases outside the gene matches. The CDR3 totals 18 residues. The CDR3: CASSPLPTGLATNEKLFF. The CDR3 region has the DNA TGCGCCAGCAGTCCTCTACCGACAGGGCTTGCAACTAATGAAAAACTGTTTTTT.

The V gene is TRBV7-9, the J gene TRBJ1-2; possible D gene TRBD1, 5 bases. The CDR3 runs 13 residues. Trimming took off 5 bases at V and 1 base at J, with 8 bases between the two ends. From germline, CDR1 is SEHNR and CDR2 FQNEAQ (reference sequence). CDR3 nucleotide sequence: TGTGCCAGCAGCCTGGGACTTAACTATGGCTACACCTTC. It yields the protein CASSLGLNYGYTF.

A remark on this clone: A far larger clone is just one base off, so this is likely a read error. Distinct nucleotide sequences in the sample also encode this CDR3. The rearrangement joins TRBV28 to TRBJ1-2, with TRBD1 matching 10 bases. This CDR3 spans 13 amino acids. The V gene's germline CDR1 is MDHEN and CDR2 SYDVKM. Germline trimming cut 7 bases from V and 5 bases from J; bases unmatched to any gene: 4. This chain's CDR3 is CASTPGQGYGYTF. DNA for the CDR3: TGTGCCAGCACCCCGGGACAGGGGTATGGCTACACCTTC.

Concerning this clone itself: The sample has other DNA sequences that encode this CDR3 too. The chain recombines TRBV9 with TRBJ2-7; 7 bases align to TRBD2. V was clipped by 0 bases and J by 2 bases; unmatched bases: 2. The CDR3 covers 14 residues. Germline V lookup: CDR1 SGDLS, CDR2 YYNGEE. In nucleotides, the CDR3 is TGTGCCAGCAGCGTAGACGGGGGGACCTACGAGCAGTACTTC. Amino acids: CASSVDGGTYEQYF.

This chain uses TRBV12-3 or TRBV12-4 with TRBJ1-1; TRBD1 agrees at 8 bases. V lost 5 bases, J lost 11 bases, and 7 bases stayed unmatched. The CDR3 runs 12 residues. In DNA, the CDR3 is TGTGCCAGCAGTCTTCAGGGGGCAGGGGCTTTCTTT. Residues: CASSLQGAGAFF.

V usage is TRBV24-1 and J usage is TRBJ2-1; 10 bases are a match to TRBD2. Losses at the gene ends were 5 bases for V and 8 bases for J; bases not matched to a gene: 11. Germline loops: CDR1 KGHDR, CDR2 SFDVKD. The length of the CDR3 is 16 residues. The CDR3, as DNA: TGTGCCACCAGTGCTGGCTCAGCGGGAGGGCAACATGAGCAGTTCTTC. Translation: CATSAGSAGGQHEQFF.

This clone was seen repeatedly, ten times or more. The gene calls are TRBV10-3 and TRBJ2-7, with TRBD2 matching over 11 bases. Per germline, CDR1 ENHRY and CDR2 SYGVKD. CDR3 length equals 16 residues. The V and J ends lost 4 bases and 5 bases, in that order; junction bases with no gene match: 10. In DNA, the CDR3 is TGTGCCATCAGTGCCCGTAGCGGGAGGGCCGACCACGAGCAGTACTTC. Residues: CAISARSGRADHEQYF.

The chain joins TRBV6-5 to TRBJ1-2; the match to TRBD1 covers 8 bases. Germline assignment: CDR1 MNHEY and CDR2 SVGAGI. This CDR3 has 13 amino acids. V was clipped by 6 bases and J by 7 bases; unmatched bases: 7. Written as DNA, the CDR3 is TGTGCCAGCAGCAGGGGGCACCTGGGTGGCTACACCTTC. Its protein is CASSRGHLGGYTF.

The rearrangement joins TRBV20-1 to TRBJ1-2; the D gene is possibly TRBD1 (6 bases). Germline-derived CDR1 and CDR2 are DFQATT and SNEGSKA (reference sequence). The CDR3 is made up of 16 amino acids. Between the trimmed V and J ends, which lost 6 bases and 0 bases, there was a span of 20 bases. This CDR3 is CSASRGWDITNYGYTF. The CDR3 DNA reads TGCAGTGCCAGTCGAGGATGGGACATAACTAACTATGGCTACACCTTC.

The chain has TRBV2 and TRBJ1-1, with TRBD1 identical over 8 bases. CDR1 is SNHLY and CDR2 is FYNNEI in the germline V gene. The CDR3 length is 14 residues. V was pared by 3 bases and J by 5 bases, with 5 bases of the junction left unmatched. The CDR3 DNA sequence: TGTGCCAGCAGTGACCAGGGGGCGATGACTGAAGCTTTCTTT. As protein: CASSDQGAMTEAFF.

On this clone: This may be a read error: a much more frequent sequence differs by one nucleotide. The sample contains more than one DNA sequence encoding this CDR3. The V and J genes are TRBV27 and TRBJ2-5, with D tentatively TRBD2 (6 bases). Trimming removed 6 bases at V and 1 base at J, with 12 bases between. Germline CDR1 reads MNHEY; CDR2 reads SMNVEV (reference sequence). This CDR3 spans 14 amino acids. The chain's CDR3 is CASSSSAPQETQYF. The CDR3 region has the DNA TGTGCCAGCAGCTCTAGCGCCCCCCAAGAGACCCAGTACTTC.